This T cell receptor beta chain was profiled in a study of shared clonotypes between healthy human individuals. Replicate sorted-subset PCRs were loaded with around 220 ng DNA, approximately 31,000 T cell genomes. The method was immunoSEQ multiplex PCR; TCRdb's version includes in-frame clones alone and lacks a portion of them. The repertoire holds more than 2,000,000 clones, more than 80% seen once, with about 0.39% in the top ten. Concerning this clone itself: Its antigen is as yet unknown. This specimen includes other DNA sequences encoding the same CDR3.

This CDR3 comprises 13 residues. The V end was cut by 6 bases, the J end by 2 bases, with 11 bases between. CDR1 is SNHLY and CDR2 is FYNNEI in the germline V gene. Study-level findings and limits: Researchers found naive subsets generally carried larger estimated richness than memory subsets. Non-shared clonotypes had lower generation probabilities than clonotypes shared by all four sorted-subset donors.

Each donor was a Caucasian adult residing in Nashville, Tennessee. The receptor comes from a man between 18 and 29 years old in good health. Some clones in this sample may be carry-over from other donors' samples. The J gene is TRBJ2-7, the V gene TRBV2; TRBD2 might be the D (7 bases). Sequencing was carried out using naive CD4+ T cells from PBMCs. Subset here: CD45RA+ positively selected. The CDR3 reads CASSPGGTYEQYF. In DNA, the CDR3 is TGTGCCAGCAGCCCGGGGGGCACCTACGAGCAGTACTTC.